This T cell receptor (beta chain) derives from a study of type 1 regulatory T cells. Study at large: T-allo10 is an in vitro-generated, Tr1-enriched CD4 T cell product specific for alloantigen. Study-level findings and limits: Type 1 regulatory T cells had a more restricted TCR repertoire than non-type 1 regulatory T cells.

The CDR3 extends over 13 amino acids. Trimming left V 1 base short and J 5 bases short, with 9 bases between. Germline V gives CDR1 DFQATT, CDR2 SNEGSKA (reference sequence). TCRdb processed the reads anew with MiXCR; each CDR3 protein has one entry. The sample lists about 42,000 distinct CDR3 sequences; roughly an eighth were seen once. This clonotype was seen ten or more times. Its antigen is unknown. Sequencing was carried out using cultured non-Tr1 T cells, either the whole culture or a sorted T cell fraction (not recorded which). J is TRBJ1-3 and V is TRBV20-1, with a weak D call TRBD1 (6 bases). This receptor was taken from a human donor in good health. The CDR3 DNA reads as TGCAGTGCTAGAGTTGGGGGGCGAAACACCATATATTTT. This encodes CSARVGGRNTIYF.